The 26 T cell receptor beta chains reported below all come from one sample, sequenced in a study of blood T cell repertoires in COVID-19. The assay was immunoSEQ multiplex PCR, and TCRdb's table has in-frame clones only and misses some. This table holds 250,000 to 350,000 clones, 88% found once. The specimen was PBMCs or T cells enriched from blood (not recorded which). The receptors come from a woman aged 55-75 years in a cohort exposed to, infected with or recovered from COVID-19 (not recorded which).

The chain couples TRBV27 to TRBJ2-1, with 8 bases matching TRBD1. In germline, CDR1 is MNHEY, CDR2 SMNVEV (reference sequence). The CDR3 is 16 residues long. After removal of 4 bases from V and 8 bases from J, the junction contained 13 bases not matched to a gene. This CDR3 reads CASSSFDRGVEDEQFF. In DNA form, the CDR3 reads TGTGCCAGCAGTTCCTTCGACAGGGGTGTGGAGGATGAGCAGTTCTTC.

The rearrangement links TRBV18 to TRBJ1-1; D ambiguous. This CDR3 comprises 16 residues. Trimming took off 2 bases at V and 1 base at J, with 14 bases between the two ends. Per germline, CDR1 KGHSH and CDR2 LQKENI. The CDR3: CASSPSVTQANTEAFF. DNA of the CDR3: TGTGCCAGCTCACCAAGCGTCACTCAAGCGAACACTGAAGCTTTCTTT.

The chain links TRBV5-1 to TRBJ2-7, with TRBD2 identical over 8 bases. Germline CDR1 is SGHRS and CDR2 is YFSETQ. CDR3 length equals 16 residues. V lost 4 bases, J lost 3 bases, and 12 bases stayed unmatched. CDR3 residues: CASSPAGGGKGYEQYF. DNA for the CDR3: TGCGCCAGCAGCCCGGCGGGGGGCGGAAAGGGCTACGAGCAGTACTTC.

The chain employs TRBV28 and TRBJ2-2; 7 bases are shared with TRBD2. Per germline, CDR1 MDHEN and CDR2 SYDVKM. CDR3 length: 16 amino acids. The junction had 2 bases not matched to a gene; V was cut back by 1 base and J by 0 bases. In nucleotides, the CDR3 is TGTGCCAGCAGTTTATTGGGGGGGTCGAACACCGGGGAGCTGTTTTTT. Its translation is CASSLLGGSNTGELFF.

This chain links TRBV5-1 with TRBJ1-1, with D tentatively TRBD1 (6 bases). There are 14 residues in the CDR3. Germline CDR1 SGHRS, CDR2 YFSETQ. Deletions cut 5 bases from V and 1 base from J, with 12 bases between. The CDR3 is CASSSQGQNTEAFF. As DNA, the CDR3 is TGCGCCAGCAGTTCCCAGGGGCAGAACACTGAAGCTTTCTTT.

In its sample, this clone was seen once. The rearrangement joins TRBV7-9 to TRBJ2-3; 15 bases align to TRBD2. V was clipped by 2 bases and J by 10 bases; unmatched bases: 10. The CDR3 extends over 17 amino acids. Germline lookup yields CDR1 SEHNR and CDR2 FQNEAQ (reference sequence). As DNA, the CDR3 is TGTGCCAGCAGCTTAAGCTCTGGACTAGCGGGAGGGTTTGCGCAGTATTTT. This codes for CASSLSSGLAGGFAQYF.

This chain joins TRBV25-1 and TRBJ1-1, with D hard to call. CDR3 length equals 13 residues. The V and J ends lost 6 bases and 0 bases respectively, with 8 bases between them. The germline gives CDR1 MGHDK, CDR2 SYGVNS. The CDR3 DNA reads TGTGCCAGCAGAAGCGTCCTGAACACTGAAGCTTTCTTT. Translating it yields CASRSVLNTEAFF.

The CDR3, as DNA: TGTGCCAGCAGTTTAGACAGGGAAAATGAAGCTTTCTTT. Amino acids: CASSLDRENEAFF. The chain has TRBV12-3 or TRBV12-4 and TRBJ1-1, with D possibly matching TRBD1 (6 bases). V was clipped by 1 base and J by 7 bases, with 10 bases between them. The CDR3 is 13 amino acids.

V gene TRBV12-5 combines with J gene TRBJ1-2, with a possible D match to TRBD1 (5 bases). Germline V gene sequence: CDR1 LGHNT, CDR2 FRNRAP. V lost 2 bases, J lost 4 bases, and 14 bases lay in between. CDR3 size: 15 residues. CDR3 protein: CASGLSVGVGYGYTF. The CDR3 nucleotides are TGTGCTAGTGGTTTGAGTGTAGGGGTGGGCTATGGCTACACCTTC. Variable domain in full (rest from reference TRBV12-5 and TRBJ1-2): DARVTQTPRHKVTEMGQEVTMRCQPILGHNTVFWYRQTMMQGLELLAYFRNRAPLDDSGMPKDRFSAEMPDATLATLKIQPSEPRDSAVYFCASGLSVGVGYGYTFGSGTRLTVV.

This clone has only one observation. The rearrangement joins TRBV19 to TRBJ1-6; D gene ambiguous. With 2 bases removed from V and 8 bases from J, the gap between germline ends came to 7 bases. CDR3 length: 13 residues. Germline-derived CDR1 and CDR2 are LNHDA and SQIVND (reference sequence). CDR3 bases: TGTGCCAGTAGTATAAAGGCGGATTCACCCCTCCACTTT. Residues: CASSIKADSPLHF. The full variable domain, its missing parts supplied by reference TRBV19 and TRBJ1-6, is DGGITQSPKYLFRKEGQNVTLSCEQNLNHDAMYWYRQDPGQGLRLIYYSQIVNDFQKGDIAEGYSVSREKKESFPLTVTSAQKNPTAFYLCASSIKADSPLHFGNGTRLTVT.

The rearrangement uses TRBV28 and TRBJ1-4, with 9 bases that match TRBD1. This CDR3 has 15 residues. V lost 6 bases and J lost 5; bases outside the gene matches: 7. Germline-derived CDR1 and CDR2 are MDHEN and SYDVKM. The CDR3 DNA is TGTGCCAGCAGAGCTTCCGGGACAGGGAATGAAAAACTGTTTTTT. Protein sequence: CASRASGTGNEKLFF.

This clone was seen just once. Written as DNA, the CDR3 is TGTGCCAGCTCACCACAGAGGGACAGGGGAGGAGAGACCCAGTACTTC. Translated: CASSPQRDRGGETQYF. The chain has TRBV18 and TRBJ2-5, with TRBD1 identical over 10 bases. The germline gives CDR1 KGHSH, CDR2 LQKENI. The CDR3 is 16 amino acids. J was trimmed by 4 bases and V by 1 base; bases with no gene match: 6.

This sequence joins TRBV7-8 and TRBJ2-7; possible D gene TRBD1, 5 bases. Germline CDR1 and CDR2: SGHVS and FQNEAQ. The CDR3 has 14 amino acids. Trimming stripped 2 bases from V and 2 bases from J, with 10 bases between. As DNA, the CDR3 is TGTGCCAGCAGCTTACAACAGGCGCCCTACGAGCAGTACTTC. Translation: CASSLQQAPYEQYF.

V usage is TRBV18 and J usage is TRBJ1-1; D might be TRBD1 (6 bases). The CDR3 runs to 15 residues. The germline V and J ends were trimmed by 1 base and 5 bases, with 14 bases remaining between them. Per germline, CDR1 KGHSH and CDR2 LQKENI. CDR3 sequence (DNA): TGTGCCAGCTCACCACAAGCGGGAAGGGGGACTGAAGCTTTCTTT. Protein: CASSPQAGRGTEAFF.

The V gene is TRBV19, the J gene TRBJ2-2, with 14 nucleotides matching TRBD2. J lost 1 base, V lost 7 bases, and 2 bases had no gene match. This CDR3 comprises 16 residues. CDR1 LNHDA and CDR2 SQIVND come from the germline V gene (reference sequence). The CDR3 region is CASIGTSGRNTGELFF. The CDR3 DNA is TGTGCCAGTATCGGGACTAGCGGGAGGAACACCGGGGAGCTGTTTTTT.

The chain links TRBV5-4 to TRBJ2-7; 7 positions agree with TRBD1. V gave up 3 bases and J gave up 3 bases; unmatched junction bases: 6. Germline V gene data show CDR1 as SGHNT and CDR2 as YYREEE (reference sequence). The CDR3 loop spans 14 amino acids. CDR3 loop: CASSSRQGDYEQYF. The DNA for the CDR3 is TGTGCCAGCAGCTCCCGACAGGGTGACTACGAGCAGTACTTC.

V is TRBV29-1 and J is TRBJ2-1, with TRBD1 matching over 7 bases. This CDR3 is 12 amino acids long. V shed 7 bases and J 7 bases; nucleotides not matched to a gene: 7. Germline CDR1 reads SQVTM; CDR2 reads ANQGSEA. The CDR3 region has the DNA TGCAGCGACCGACAGGGACCGAATGAGCAGTTCTTC. It encodes CSDRQGPNEQFF.

The chain links TRBV28 to TRBJ1-5; no firm D call. Germline V CDR1 and CDR2: MDHEN, SYDVKM. V was shortened by 1 base and J by 4 bases, with 8 bases between the two germline ends. The CDR3 covers 14 residues. CDR3 amino acids: CASSLLQINQPQHF. The CDR3 nucleotides are TGTGCCAGCAGTTTATTACAGATTAATCAGCCCCAGCATTTT.

The V and J genes are TRBV6-5 and TRBJ2-7; maybe TRBD1 (6 bases). Looked up from germline, CDR1 is MNHEY and CDR2 is SVGAGI. This CDR3 region has 15 residues. Trimming removed 4 bases at V and 2 bases at J, with 15 bases between. The CDR3 DNA follows: TGTGCCAGCAGTTTCGGACAGACGGAAGCCTACGAGCAGTACTTC. Its translation is CASSFGQTEAYEQYF.

This chain uses TRBV29-1 with TRBJ1-2; TRBD1 agrees at 7 bases. Germline assignment: CDR1 SQVTM and CDR2 ANQGSEA. V gave up 6 bases and J gave up 2 bases; unmatched junction bases: 6. This CDR3 region has 13 residues. The DNA for the CDR3 is TGCAGCGTGGCGGGACAGACCAACTATGGCTACACCTTC. This encodes CSVAGQTNYGYTF.

The V call is TRBV30, the J call TRBJ2-1; the D gene is possibly TRBD2 (6 bases). V lost 3 bases and J lost 2, with 17 bases in between. Per germline, CDR1 GTSNPN and CDR2 SVGIG (reference sequence). CDR3 length: 16 amino acids. CDR3 in DNA: TGTGCCTGGAGGGAGGGGATAGCCTTACCCTACAATGAGCAGTTCTTC. Amino acids: CAWREGIALPYNEQFF.

The rearrangement joins TRBV7-2 to TRBJ1-5; D is possibly TRBD1 (5 bases). This CDR3 comprises 16 residues. Trimming left V 5 bases short and J 2 bases short, with 16 bases between. Germline V gene data show CDR1 as SGHTA and CDR2 as FQGNSA. This CDR3 is CASSDPRGGGNQPQHF. As DNA, the CDR3 is TGTGCCAGCAGCGATCCTAGAGGAGGGGGCAATCAGCCCCAGCATTTT.

The V gene is TRBV5-4, the J gene TRBJ2-2; D is possibly TRBD2 (5 bases). Germline V gene data show CDR1 as SGHNT and CDR2 as YYREEE (reference sequence). The CDR3 contains 17 residues. Trimming shortened V by 1 base and J by 5 bases, and 18 bases separated the two germline ends. The CDR3 coding sequence is TGTGCCAGCAGCTTGAACGGAATGAGGGAAATAACCGGGGAGCTGTTTTTT. Translation: CASSLNGMREITGELFF.

The J gene is TRBJ2-6, the V gene TRBV24-1; D is possibly TRBD1 (5 bases). The ends were cut back, 3 bases at V and 3 bases at J, with 14 bases in the middle. Germline values: CDR1 KGHDR, CDR2 SFDVKD. The CDR3 has 17 amino acids. CDR3 nucleotide sequence: TGTGCCACCAGTGATGTACCCCAGGGTTATGGGGCCAACGTCCTGACTTTC. This encodes CATSDVPQGYGANVLTF.

The gene calls are TRBV10-3 and TRBJ2-7; TRBD2 matches 7 bases. This CDR3 is 15 amino acids long. V lost 4 bases to trimming and J lost 0 bases; unmatched junction nucleotides: 6. Per germline, CDR1 ENHRY and CDR2 SYGVKD. The CDR3 sequence: CAISGGGFDSYEQYF. The CDR3 DNA reads as TGTGCCATCAGTGGGGGGGGGTTTGACTCCTACGAGCAGTACTTC.

The chain has TRBV19 and TRBJ2-7; 7 nucleotides agree with TRBD2. This CDR3 spans 16 amino acids. Losses at the gene ends were 5 bases for V and 7 bases for J; bases not matched to a gene: 17. CDR1 and CDR2 (germline): LNHDA, SQIVND (reference sequence). This CDR3 reads CASSPPGGTTEREQYF. Written as DNA, the CDR3 is TGTGCCAGTAGTCCCCCCGGGGGGACGACAGAACGGGAGCAGTACTTC.